This note documents a single TCR beta chain sequence. Its antigen remains unidentified. Only in-frame clones appear in the TCRdb table, and some are missing; sequencing was by immunoSEQ multiplex PCR. The data contain approximately 150,000 clones, 90% to 95% of them singletons. V gave up 4 bases and J gave up 9 bases, with 10 bases separating them. Germline assignment: CDR1 SGHTA and CDR2 FQGNSA. The CDR3 contains 12 residues. The sample comes from a study of T cell responses to AZD1222 COVID-19 vaccine. Notes on the study in general: Repertoires in all cases were sampled only once the peak T cell response had passed. Seropositivity was recorded at baseline in only a handful of AZD1222 recipients.

The origin of this receptor is an adult who received the AZD1222 COVID-19 vaccine. The sequences come from peripheral blood, collected 28 days after the second AZD1222 dose. The chain couples TRBV7-2 to TRBJ2-1; no definite D call. CDR3 in DNA: TGTGCCAGCAGCTCCCCCCCGGGTGAGCAGTTCTTC. Translation: CASSSPPGEQFF.